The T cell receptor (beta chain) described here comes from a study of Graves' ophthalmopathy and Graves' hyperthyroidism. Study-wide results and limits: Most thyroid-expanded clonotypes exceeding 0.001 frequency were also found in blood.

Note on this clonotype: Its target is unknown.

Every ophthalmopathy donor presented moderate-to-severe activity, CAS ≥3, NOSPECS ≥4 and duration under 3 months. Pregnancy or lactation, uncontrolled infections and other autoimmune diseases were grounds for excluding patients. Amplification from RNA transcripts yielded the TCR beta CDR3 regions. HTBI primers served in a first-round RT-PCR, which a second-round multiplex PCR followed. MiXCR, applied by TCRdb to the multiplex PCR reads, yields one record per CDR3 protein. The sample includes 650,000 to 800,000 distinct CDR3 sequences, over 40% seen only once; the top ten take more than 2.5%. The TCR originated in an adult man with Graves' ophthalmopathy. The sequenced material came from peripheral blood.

The CDR3 region has the DNA TGTGCCAGCAGCACGCGCTACGGGGAGACCCAGTACTTC. Residues: CASSTRYGETQYF. The chain has TRBV7-2 and TRBJ2-5; D gene ambiguous. Deletions cut 5 bases from V and 5 bases from J, with 12 bases between. CDR1 and CDR2 (germline): SGHTA, FQGNSA. The CDR3 sequence is 13 residues long.